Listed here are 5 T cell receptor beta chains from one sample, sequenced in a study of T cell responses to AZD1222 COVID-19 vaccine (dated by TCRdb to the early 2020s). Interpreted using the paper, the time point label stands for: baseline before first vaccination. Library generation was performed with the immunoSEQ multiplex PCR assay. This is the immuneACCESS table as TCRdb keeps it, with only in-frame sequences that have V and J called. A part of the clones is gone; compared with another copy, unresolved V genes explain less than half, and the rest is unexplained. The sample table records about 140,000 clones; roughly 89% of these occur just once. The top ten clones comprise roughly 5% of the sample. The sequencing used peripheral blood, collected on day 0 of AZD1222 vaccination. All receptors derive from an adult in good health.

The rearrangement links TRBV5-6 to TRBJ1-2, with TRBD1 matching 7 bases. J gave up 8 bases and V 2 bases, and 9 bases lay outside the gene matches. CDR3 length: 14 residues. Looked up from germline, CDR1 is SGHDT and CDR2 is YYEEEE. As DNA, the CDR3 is TGTGCCAGCAGCTTTCTATCAGGGGGGACGGGCTACACCTTC. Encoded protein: CASSFLSGGTGYTF. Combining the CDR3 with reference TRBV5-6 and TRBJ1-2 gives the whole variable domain DAGVTQSPTHLIKTRGQQVTLRCSPKSGHDTVSWYQQALGQGPQFIFQYYEEEERQRGNFPDRFSGHQFPNYSSELNVNALLLGDSALYLCASSFLSGGTGYTFGSGTRLTVV.

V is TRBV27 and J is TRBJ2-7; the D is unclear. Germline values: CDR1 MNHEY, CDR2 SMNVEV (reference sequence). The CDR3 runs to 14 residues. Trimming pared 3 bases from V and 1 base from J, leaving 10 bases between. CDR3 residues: CASSLRTDSYEQYF. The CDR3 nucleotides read TGTGCCAGCAGTTTGAGAACGGATTCCTACGAGCAGTACTTC.

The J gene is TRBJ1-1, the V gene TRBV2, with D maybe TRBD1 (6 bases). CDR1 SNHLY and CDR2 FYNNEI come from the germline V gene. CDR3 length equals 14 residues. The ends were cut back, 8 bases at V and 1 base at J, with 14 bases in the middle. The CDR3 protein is CASDRVTGNTEAFF. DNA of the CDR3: TGTGCCAGCGACCGAGTGACAGGGAACACTGAAGCTTTCTTT.

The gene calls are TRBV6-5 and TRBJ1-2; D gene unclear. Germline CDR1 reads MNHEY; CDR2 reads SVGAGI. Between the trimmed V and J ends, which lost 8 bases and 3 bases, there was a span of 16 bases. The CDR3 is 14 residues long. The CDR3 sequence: CASATLTAYYGYTF. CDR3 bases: TGTGCCAGCGCCACCTTGACGGCCTACTATGGCTACACCTTC.

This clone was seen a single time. CDR3 loop: CASSLTGYYEQYF. The CDR3 DNA reads TGTGCCAGCAGCTTAACGGGATACTACGAGCAGTACTTC. J is TRBJ2-7 and V is TRBV7-9; D possibly corresponds to TRBD2 (5 bases). There are 13 residues in the CDR3. From germline, CDR1 is SEHNR and CDR2 FQNEAQ (reference sequence). The germline V and J ends were trimmed by 2 bases and 3 bases, with 8 bases remaining between them.